The 4 T cell receptor beta chains in this list originate from one sample, sequenced in a study of cytomegalovirus exposure and HLA in healthy donors. This PCR relied on a set of 60 Vbeta primers and 13 Jbeta primers. Assay used: immunoSEQ multiplex PCR; TCRdb lists only in-frame clones, some missing. The data contain under 150,000 clones, under 90% of them seen just once; the ten biggest clones take up 2.5%. The material sequenced was PBMCs. The receptors here all came from a woman in her late teens or twenties in good health and CMV-seronegative.

This clone counts as medium-sized. V is TRBV2 and J is TRBJ1-5; 10 bases map to TRBD1. The CDR3 has 15 amino acids. In germline, CDR1 is SNHLY, CDR2 FYNNEI. Germline trimming cut 7 bases from V and 6 bases from J; bases unmatched to any gene: 9. The DNA for the CDR3 is TGTGCCAGCACCTCCGGGACAGGGGCCGGTCAGCCCCAGCATTTT. This encodes CASTSGTGAGQPQHF.

The rearrangement joins TRBV6-1 to TRBJ1-6; 10 nucleotides align to TRBD1. J lost 9 bases, V lost 0 bases, and 2 bases had no gene match. From germline, CDR1 is MNHNS and CDR2 SASEGT. This CDR3 contains 15 residues. As DNA, the CDR3 is TGTGCCAGCAGTGAAGCGACAGGGGGCCTTTCACCCCTCCACTTT. Amino acids: CASSEATGGLSPLHF.

V usage is TRBV19 and J usage is TRBJ2-1; perhaps TRBD2 as D (6 bases). The CDR3 has 16 amino acids. Germline values: CDR1 LNHDA, CDR2 SQIVND (reference sequence). V shed 6 bases and J shed 0 bases, with 15 bases lying between them. The DNA for the CDR3 is TGTGCCAGTAGGATGGAGGACGGGAGCTCCTACAATGAGCAGTTCTTC. Its translation: CASRMEDGSSYNEQFF.

This chain joins TRBV6-6 and TRBJ2-1, with TRBD1 matching over 7 bases. Germline V CDR1 and CDR2: MNHNY, SVGAGI (reference sequence). This CDR3 is 14 amino acids long. V shed 7 bases and J 0 bases; nucleotides not matched to a gene: 3. The CDR3 region has the DNA TGTGCCAGCAAAAGGGACAGCTCCTACAATGAGCAGTTCTTC. Protein product: CASKRDSSYNEQFF.